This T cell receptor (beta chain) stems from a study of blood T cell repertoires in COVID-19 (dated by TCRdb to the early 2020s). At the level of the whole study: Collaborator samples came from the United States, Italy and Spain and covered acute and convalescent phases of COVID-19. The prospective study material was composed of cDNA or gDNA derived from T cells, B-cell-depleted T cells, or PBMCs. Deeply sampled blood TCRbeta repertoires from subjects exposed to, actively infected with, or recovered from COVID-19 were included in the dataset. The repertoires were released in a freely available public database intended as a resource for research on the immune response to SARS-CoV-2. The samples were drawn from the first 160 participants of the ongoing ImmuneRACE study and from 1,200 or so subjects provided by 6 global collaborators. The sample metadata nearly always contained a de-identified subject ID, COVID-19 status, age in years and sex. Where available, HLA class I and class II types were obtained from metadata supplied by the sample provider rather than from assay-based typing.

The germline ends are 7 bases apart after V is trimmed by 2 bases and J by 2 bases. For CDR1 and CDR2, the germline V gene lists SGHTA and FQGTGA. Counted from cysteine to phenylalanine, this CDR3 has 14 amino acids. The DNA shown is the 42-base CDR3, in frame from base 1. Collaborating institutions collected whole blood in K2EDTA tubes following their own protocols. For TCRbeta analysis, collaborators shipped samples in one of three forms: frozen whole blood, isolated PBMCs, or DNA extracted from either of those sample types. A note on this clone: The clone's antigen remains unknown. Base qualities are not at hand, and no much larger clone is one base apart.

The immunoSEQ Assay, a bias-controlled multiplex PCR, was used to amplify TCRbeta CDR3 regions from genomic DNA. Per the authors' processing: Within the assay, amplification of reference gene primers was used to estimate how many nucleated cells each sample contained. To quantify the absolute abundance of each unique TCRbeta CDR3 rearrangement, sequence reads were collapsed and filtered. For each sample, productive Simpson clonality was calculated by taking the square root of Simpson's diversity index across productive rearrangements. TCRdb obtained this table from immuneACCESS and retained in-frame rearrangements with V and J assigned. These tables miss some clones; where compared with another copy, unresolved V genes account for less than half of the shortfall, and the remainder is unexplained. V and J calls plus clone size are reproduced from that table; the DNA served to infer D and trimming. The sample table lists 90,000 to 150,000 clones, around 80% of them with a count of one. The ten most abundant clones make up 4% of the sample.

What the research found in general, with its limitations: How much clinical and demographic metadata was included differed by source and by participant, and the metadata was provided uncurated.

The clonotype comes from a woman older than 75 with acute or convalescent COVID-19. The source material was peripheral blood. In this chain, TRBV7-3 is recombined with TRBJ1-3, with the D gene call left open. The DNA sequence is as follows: TGTGCCAGCAGCTTATCAGGCCCTGGAAACACCATATATTTT. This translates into CASSLSGPGNTIYF. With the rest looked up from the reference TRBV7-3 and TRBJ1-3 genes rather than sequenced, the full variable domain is GAGVSQTPSNKVTEKGKYVELRCDPISGHTALYWYRQSLGQGPEFLIYFQGTGAADDSGLPNDRFFAVRPEGSVSTLKIQRTERGDSAVYLCASSLSGPGNTIYFGEGSWLTVV.